This T cell receptor (beta chain) was profiled in a study of T cell changes during pregnancy in multiple sclerosis. Repertoires were generated with immunoSEQ multiplex PCR, while TCRdb's copy carries only in-frame clones and drops some. The sample shows tens of thousands of clones, roughly 96% of them seen only once. This CDR3 has 14 amino acids. CDR1 and CDR2 from the germline V gene are SGHTA and FQGNSA. J gave up 5 bases and V 3 bases, and 6 bases lay outside the gene matches. The sequenced sample was peripheral blood, obtained in the second trimester of pregnancy. V usage is TRBV7-2 and J usage is TRBJ1-1, with TRBD1 identical over 7 bases. The clonotype was recovered from a female donor with multiple sclerosis, enrolled in a pregnancy study. CDR3 nucleotide sequence: TGTGCCAGCAGCTTCGACAGGGTGGGAACTGAAGCTTTCTTT. This sequence encodes CASSFDRVGTEAFF.